The sample holds one count of the clone carrying this TCR beta chain. Its matching antigen is unknown. These data are taken from a study of identical twins. Overall study results and limits: Possibly, invariant MAIT and iNKT cells partly confounded zero-insertion analyses.

The V gene's germline CDR1 is SEHNR and CDR2 FQNEAQ (reference sequence). V was trimmed by 8 bases and J by 4 bases, leaving 14 bases between them. The CDR3 runs to 13 residues. TCRdb reanalysed the 5' RACE reads using MiXCR and keeps one entry per CDR3 protein. The sample records 400,000 to 550,000 distinct CDR3 sequences, less than 25% being singletons. In addition, the sample was reused for a study of T cells expressing NK-cell markers. That publication notes: Within the sequenced cohort of eight donors, seven exhibited HCMV seropositivity and one was seronegative. Several of the donors also had these clonotypes leading their CD3+CD56-NKG2C+ fraction.

The chain carries TRBV7-9 and TRBJ2-5, with D tentatively TRBD2 (7 bases). Sequencing was carried out using CD4+ T cells sorted from blood. The sequence derives from a young woman in good health. This chain's CDR3 is CASESAGAETQYF. In DNA form, the CDR3 reads TGTGCCAGCGAATCGGCGGGGGCAGAGACCCAGTACTTC.